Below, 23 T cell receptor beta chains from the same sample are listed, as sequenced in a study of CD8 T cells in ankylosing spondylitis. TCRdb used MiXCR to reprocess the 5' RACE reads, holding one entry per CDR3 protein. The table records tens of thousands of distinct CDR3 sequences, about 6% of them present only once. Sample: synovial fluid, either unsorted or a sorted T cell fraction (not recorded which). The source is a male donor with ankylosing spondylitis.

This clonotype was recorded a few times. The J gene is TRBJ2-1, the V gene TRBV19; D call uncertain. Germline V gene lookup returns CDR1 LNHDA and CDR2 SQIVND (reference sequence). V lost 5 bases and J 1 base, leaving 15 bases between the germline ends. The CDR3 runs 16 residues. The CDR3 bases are TGTGCCAGTAGTTCCGACTCGATCAAGTCCTACAATGAGCAGTTCTTC. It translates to CASSSDSIKSYNEQFF.

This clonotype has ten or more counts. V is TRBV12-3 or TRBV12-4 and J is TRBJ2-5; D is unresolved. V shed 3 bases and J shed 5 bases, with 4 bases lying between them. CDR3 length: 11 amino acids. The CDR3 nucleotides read TGTGCCAGCAGTTTTGGGGAGACCCAGTACTTC. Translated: CASSFGETQYF.

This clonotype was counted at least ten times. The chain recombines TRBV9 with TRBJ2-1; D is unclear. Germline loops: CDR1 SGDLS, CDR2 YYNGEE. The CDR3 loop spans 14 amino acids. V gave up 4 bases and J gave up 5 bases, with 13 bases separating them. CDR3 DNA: TGTGCCAGCAGCTCCAGGACCGCCAACAATGAGCAGTTCTTC. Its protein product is CASSSRTANNEQFF.

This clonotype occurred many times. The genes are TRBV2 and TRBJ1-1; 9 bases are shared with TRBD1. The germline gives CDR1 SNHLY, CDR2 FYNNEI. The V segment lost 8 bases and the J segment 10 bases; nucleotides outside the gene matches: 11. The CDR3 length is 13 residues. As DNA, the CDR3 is TGTGCCAGCGCTCGTGACAGGGGGTTAGGAGCTTTCTTT. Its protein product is CASARDRGLGAFF.

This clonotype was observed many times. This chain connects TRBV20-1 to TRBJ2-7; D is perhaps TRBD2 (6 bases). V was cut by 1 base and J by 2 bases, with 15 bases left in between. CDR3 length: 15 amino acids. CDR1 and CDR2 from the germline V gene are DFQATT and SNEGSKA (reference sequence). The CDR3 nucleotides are TGCAGTGCTAGAGGGGGCGGAGGGGAAGCCTACGAGCAGTACTTC. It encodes CSARGGGGEAYEQYF.

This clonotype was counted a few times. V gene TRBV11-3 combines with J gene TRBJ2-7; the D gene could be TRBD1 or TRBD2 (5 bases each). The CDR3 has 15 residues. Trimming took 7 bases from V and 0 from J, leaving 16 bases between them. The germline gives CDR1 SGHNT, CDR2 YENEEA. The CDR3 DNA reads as TGTGCCAGCAAACCGGGACGGAGAAGCTCCTACGAGCAGTACTTC. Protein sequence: CASKPGRRSSYEQYF.

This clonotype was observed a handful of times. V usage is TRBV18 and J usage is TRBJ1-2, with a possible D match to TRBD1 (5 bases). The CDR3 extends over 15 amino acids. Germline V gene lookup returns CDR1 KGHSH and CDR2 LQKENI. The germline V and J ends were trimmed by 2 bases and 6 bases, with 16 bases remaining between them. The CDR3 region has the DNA TGTGCCAGCTCACCAGATTATCAGGGCCGCGATGGCTACACCTTC. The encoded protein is CASSPDYQGRDGYTF. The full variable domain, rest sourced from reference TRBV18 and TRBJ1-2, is NAGVMQNPRHLVRRRGQEARLRCSPMKGHSHVYWYRQLPEEGLKFMVYLQKENIIDESGMPKERFSAEFPKEGPSILRIQQVVRGDSAAYFCASSPDYQGRDGYTFGSGTRLTVV.

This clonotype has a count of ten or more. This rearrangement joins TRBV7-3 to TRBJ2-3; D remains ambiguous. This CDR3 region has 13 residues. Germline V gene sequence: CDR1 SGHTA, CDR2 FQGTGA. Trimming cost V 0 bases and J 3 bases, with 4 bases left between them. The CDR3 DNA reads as TGTGCCAGCAGCTTAACTACGACAGATACGCAGTATTTT. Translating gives CASSLTTTDTQYF.

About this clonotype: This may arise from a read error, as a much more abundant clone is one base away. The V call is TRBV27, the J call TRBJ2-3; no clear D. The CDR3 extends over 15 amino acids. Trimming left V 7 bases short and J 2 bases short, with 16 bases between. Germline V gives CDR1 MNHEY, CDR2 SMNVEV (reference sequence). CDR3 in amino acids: CASKVSRFSTDTQYF. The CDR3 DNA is TGTGCCAGCAAAGTCAGCCGTTTTTCCACAGATACGCAGTATTTT.

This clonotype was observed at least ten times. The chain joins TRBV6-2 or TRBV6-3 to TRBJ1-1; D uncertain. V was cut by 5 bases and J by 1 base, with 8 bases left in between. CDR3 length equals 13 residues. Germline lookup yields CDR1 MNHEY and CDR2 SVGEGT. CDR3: CASSDTGNTEAFF. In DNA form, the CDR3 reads TGTGCCAGCAGTGACACGGGGAACACTGAAGCTTTCTTT.

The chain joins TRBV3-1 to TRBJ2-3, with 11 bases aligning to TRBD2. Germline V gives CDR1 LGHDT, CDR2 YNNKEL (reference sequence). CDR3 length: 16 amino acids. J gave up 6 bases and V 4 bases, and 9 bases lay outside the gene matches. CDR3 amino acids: CASSRKTSGRGDTQYF. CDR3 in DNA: TGTGCCAGCAGCCGAAAAACTAGCGGGAGAGGGGATACGCAGTATTTT.

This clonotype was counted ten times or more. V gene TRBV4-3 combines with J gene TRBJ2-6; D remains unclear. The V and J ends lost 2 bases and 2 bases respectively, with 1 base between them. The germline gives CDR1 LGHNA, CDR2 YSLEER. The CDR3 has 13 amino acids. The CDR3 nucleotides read TGCGCCAGCAGCCAACCTGGGGCCAACGTCCTGACTTTC. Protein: CASSQPGANVLTF.

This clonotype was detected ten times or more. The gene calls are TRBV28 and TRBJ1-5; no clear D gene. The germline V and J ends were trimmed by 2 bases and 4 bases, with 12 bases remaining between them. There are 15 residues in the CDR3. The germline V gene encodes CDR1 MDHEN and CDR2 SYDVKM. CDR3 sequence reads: CASSLQSGPNQPQHF. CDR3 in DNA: TGTGCCAGCAGTTTACAGTCAGGTCCTAATCAGCCCCAGCATTTT.

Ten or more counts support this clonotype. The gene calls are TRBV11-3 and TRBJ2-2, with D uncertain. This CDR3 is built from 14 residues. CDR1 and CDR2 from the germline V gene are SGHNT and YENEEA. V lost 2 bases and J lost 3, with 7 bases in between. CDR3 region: CASSLSTDTGELFF. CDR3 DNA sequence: TGTGCCAGCAGCTTAAGTACAGACACCGGGGAGCTGTTTTTT.

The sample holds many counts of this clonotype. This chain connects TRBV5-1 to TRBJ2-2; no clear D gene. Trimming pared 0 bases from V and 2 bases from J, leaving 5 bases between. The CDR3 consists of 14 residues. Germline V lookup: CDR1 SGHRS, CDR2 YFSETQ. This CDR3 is CASSLEGNTGELFF. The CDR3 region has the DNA TGCGCCAGCAGCTTGGAGGGTAACACCGGGGAGCTGTTTTTT.

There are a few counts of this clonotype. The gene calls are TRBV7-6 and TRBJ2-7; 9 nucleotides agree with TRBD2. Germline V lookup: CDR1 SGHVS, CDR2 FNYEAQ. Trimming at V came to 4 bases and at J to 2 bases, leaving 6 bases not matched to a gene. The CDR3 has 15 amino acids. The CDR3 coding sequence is TGTGCCAGCAGCTCTAGGCGGGGGGGAACCTACGAGCAGTACTTC. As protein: CASSSRRGGTYEQYF.

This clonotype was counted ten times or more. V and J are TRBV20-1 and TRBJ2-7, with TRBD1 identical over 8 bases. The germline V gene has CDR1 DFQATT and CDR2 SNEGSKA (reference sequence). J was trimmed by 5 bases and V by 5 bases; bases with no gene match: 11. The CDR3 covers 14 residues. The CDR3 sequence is CSAGSGRGLDEQYF. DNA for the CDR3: TGCAGTGCTGGGTCGGGCAGGGGGCTAGACGAGCAGTACTTC.

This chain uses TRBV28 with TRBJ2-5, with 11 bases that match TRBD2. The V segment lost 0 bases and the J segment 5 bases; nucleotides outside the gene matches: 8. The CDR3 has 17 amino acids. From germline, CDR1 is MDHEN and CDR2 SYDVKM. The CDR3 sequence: CASSLWGTSGRGETQYF. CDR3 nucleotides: TGTGCCAGCAGTTTATGGGGGACTAGCGGCCGAGGGGAGACCCAGTACTTC.

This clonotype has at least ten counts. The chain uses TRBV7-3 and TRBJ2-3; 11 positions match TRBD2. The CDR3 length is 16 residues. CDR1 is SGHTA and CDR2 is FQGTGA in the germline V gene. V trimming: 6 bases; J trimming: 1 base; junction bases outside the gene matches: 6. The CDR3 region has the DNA TGTGCCAGCAGTCAGACTAGCGGGGTTCGCACAGATACGCAGTATTTT. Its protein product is CASSQTSGVRTDTQYF.

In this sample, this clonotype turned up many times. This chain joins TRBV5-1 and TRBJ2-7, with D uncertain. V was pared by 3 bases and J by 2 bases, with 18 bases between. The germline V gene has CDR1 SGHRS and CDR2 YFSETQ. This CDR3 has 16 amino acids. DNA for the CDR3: TGCGCCAGCAGCTGGGGTTTCAACAGAGTAACCTACGAGCAGTACTTC. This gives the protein CASSWGFNRVTYEQYF.

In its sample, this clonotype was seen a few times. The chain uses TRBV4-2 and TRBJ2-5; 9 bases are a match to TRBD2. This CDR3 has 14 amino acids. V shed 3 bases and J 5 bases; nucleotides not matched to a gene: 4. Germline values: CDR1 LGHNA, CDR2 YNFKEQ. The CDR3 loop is CASSHSGSWETQYF. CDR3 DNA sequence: TGTGCCAGCAGCCATAGCGGGAGTTGGGAGACCCAGTACTTC.

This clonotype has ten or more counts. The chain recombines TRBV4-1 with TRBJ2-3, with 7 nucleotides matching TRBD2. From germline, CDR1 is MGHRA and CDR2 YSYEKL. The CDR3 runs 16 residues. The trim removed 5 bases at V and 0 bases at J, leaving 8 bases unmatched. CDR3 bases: TGCGCCAGCAGCAATAGACAGCGGGATAGCACAGATACGCAGTATTTT. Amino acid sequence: CASSNRQRDSTDTQYF.

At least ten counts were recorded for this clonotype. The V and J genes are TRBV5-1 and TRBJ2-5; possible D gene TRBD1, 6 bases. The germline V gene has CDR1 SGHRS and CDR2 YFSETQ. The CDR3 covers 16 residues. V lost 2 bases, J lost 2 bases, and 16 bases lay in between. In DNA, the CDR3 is TGCGCCAGCAGCTTCACAGGGTATGAAGGACAAGAGACCCAGTACTTC. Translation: CASSFTGYEGQETQYF.